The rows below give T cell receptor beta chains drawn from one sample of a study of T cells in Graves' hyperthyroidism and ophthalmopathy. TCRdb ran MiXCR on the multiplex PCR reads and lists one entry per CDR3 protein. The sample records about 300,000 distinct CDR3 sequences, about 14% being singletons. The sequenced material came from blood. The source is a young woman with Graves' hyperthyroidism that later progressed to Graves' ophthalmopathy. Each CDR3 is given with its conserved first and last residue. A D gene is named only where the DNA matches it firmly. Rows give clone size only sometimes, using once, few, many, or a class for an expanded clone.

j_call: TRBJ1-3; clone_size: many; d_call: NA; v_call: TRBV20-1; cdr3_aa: CSAGGQSRNTIYF; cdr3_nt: TGCAGTGCTGGGGGACAATCCCGAAACACCATATATTTT
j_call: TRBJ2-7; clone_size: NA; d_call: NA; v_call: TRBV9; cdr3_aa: CASSVTKEGISNIYEQYF; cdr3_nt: TGTGCCAGCAGCGTCACCAAGGAGGGGATTTCTAACATCTACGAGCAGTACTTC
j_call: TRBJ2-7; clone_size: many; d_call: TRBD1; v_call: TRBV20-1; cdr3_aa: CSARHRGKGSYEQYF; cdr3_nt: TGCAGTGCTCGCCACAGGGGAAAGGGGTCGTACGAGCAGTACTTC
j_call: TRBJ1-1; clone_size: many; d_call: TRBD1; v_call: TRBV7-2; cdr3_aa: CASSPDRGPAFF; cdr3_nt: TGTGCCAGCAGCCCAGACAGGGGCCCTGCTTTCTTT
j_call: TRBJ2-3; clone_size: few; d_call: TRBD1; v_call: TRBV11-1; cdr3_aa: CASSQGQVVADTQYF; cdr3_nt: TGTGCCAGCAGCCAGGGACAGGTTGTCGCAGATACGCAGTATTTT
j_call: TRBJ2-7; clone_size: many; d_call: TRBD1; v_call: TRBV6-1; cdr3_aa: CASSLTGGQSYEQYF; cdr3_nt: TGTGCCAGCAGTCTAACAGGGGGCCAGTCCTACGAGCAGTACTTC
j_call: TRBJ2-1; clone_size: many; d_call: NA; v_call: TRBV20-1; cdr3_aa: CSASTGWDNEQFF; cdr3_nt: TGCAGTGCTAGTACGGGGTGGGACAATGAGCAGTTCTTC
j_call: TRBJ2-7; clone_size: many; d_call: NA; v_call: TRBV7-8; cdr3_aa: CASSRVEGAYEQYF; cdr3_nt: TGTGCCAGCAGCCGAGTGGAGGGGGCCTACGAGCAGTACTTC
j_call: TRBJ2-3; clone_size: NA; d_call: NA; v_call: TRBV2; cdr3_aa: CASSEVERTQYF; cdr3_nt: TGTGCCAGCAGTGAAGTGGAACGGACGCAGTATTTT
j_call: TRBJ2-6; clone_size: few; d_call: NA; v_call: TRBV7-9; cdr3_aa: CASSLPGGANVLTF; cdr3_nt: TGTGCCAGCAGCTTACCGGGGGGGGCCAACGTCCTGACTTTC